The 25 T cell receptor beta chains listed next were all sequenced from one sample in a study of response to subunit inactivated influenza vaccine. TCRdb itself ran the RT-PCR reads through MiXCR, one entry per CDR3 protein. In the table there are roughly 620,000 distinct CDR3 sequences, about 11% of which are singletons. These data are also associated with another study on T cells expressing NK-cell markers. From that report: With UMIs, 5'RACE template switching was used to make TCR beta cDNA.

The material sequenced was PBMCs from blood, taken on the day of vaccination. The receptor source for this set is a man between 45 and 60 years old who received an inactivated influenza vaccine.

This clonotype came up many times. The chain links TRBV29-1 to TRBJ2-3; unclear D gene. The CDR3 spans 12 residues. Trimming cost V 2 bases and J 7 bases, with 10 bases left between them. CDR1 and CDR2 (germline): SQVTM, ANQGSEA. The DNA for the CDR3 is TGCAGCGTTGAATCTCTTCGGTATACGCAGTATTTT. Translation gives CSVESLRYTQYF.

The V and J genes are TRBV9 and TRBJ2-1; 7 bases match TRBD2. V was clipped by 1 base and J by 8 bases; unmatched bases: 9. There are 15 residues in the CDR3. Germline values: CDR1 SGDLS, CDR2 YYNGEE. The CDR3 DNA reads TGTGCCAGCAGCGTAAGAGGGAGGGCCTGGGATGAGCAGTTCTTC. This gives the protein CASSVRGRAWDEQFF.

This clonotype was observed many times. Here the CDR3 DNA reads TGCAGCGTTCAACATACAGGGGGCTTCACTGAAGCTTTCTTT. Translating gives CSVQHTGGFTEAFF. J is TRBJ1-1 and V is TRBV29-1; 9 bases fit TRBD1. This CDR3 has 14 amino acids. From germline, CDR1 is SQVTM and CDR2 ANQGSEA. Unmatched junction bases numbered 8, after V lost 5 bases and J lost 4 bases.

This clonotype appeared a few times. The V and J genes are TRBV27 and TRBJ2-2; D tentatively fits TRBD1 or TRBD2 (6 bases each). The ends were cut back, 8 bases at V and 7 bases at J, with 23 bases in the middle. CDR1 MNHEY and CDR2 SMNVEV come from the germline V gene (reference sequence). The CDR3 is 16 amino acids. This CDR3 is CASRWGRGARNGELFF. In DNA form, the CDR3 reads TGTGCCAGCCGATGGGGTAGGGGGGCGCGGAACGGGGAGCTGTTTTTT.

The CDR3 nucleotides are TGCAGCGTTGATAGGCAGGGGGTGTCGAAGACCCAGTACTTC. The encoded protein is CSVDRQGVSKTQYF. The rearrangement joins TRBV29-1 to TRBJ2-5; 7 bases fit TRBD1. The V gene end was trimmed by 3 bases and the J gene end by 6 bases; junction bases not matched to a gene: 10. Looked up from germline, CDR1 is SQVTM and CDR2 is ANQGSEA. The CDR3 is made up of 14 amino acids.

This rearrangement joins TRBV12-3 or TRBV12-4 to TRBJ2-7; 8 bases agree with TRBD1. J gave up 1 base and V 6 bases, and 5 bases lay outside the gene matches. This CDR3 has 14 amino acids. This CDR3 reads CASSLTGASYEQYF. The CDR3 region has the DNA TGTGCCAGCAGCCTGACAGGGGCTTCCTACGAGCAGTACTTC.

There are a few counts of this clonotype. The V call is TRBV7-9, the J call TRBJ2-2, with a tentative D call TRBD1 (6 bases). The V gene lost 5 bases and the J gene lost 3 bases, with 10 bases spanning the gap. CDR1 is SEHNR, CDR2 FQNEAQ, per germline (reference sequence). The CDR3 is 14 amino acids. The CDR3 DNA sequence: TGTGCCAGCAGCAATCAGGGGTACACCGGGGAGCTGTTTTTT. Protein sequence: CASSNQGYTGELFF.

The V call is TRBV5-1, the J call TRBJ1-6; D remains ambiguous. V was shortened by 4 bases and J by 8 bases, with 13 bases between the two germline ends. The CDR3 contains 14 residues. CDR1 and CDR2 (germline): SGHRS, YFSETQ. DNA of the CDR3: TGCGCCAGCAGCACCTCCCGTCCGGATTCACCCCTCCACTTT. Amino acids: CASSTSRPDSPLHF.

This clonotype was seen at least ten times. The CDR3 protein is CASSMGRDTGELFF. CDR3 coding DNA: TGTGCCAGCAGCATGGGCCGAGACACCGGGGAGCTGTTTTTT. The gene calls are TRBV12-3 or TRBV12-4 and TRBJ2-2; D gene ambiguous. The CDR3 totals 14 residues. Trimming stripped 6 bases from V and 3 bases from J, with 11 bases between.

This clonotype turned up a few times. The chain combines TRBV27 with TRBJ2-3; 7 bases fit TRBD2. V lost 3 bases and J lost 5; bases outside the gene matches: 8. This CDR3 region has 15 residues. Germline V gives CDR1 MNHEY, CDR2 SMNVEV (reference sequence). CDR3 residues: CASSLGYGGRDTQYF. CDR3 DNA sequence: TGTGCCAGCAGTTTGGGATACGGGGGGAGAGATACGCAGTATTTT.

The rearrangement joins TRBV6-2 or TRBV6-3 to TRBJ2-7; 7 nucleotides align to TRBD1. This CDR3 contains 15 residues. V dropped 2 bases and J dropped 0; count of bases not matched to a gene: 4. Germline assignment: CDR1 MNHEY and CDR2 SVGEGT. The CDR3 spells CASSYRDRPSYEQYF. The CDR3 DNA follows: TGTGCCAGCAGTTACCGGGACAGACCCTCCTACGAGCAGTACTTC.

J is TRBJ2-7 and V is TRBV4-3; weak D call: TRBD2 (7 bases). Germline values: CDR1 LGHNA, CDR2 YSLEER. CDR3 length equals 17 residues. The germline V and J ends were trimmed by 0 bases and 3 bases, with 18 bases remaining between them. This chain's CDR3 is CASSQDFRAGTIYEQYF. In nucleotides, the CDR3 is TGCGCCAGCAGCCAAGATTTTCGAGCGGGGACAATCTACGAGCAGTACTTC.

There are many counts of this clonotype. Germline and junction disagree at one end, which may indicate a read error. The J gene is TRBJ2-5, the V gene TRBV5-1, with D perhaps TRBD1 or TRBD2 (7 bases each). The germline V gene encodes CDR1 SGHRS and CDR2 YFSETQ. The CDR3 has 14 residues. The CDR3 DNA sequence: TGTGCCAGCAGTTTGGTCAGGGGGGGAGAGACCCAGTACTTC. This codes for CASSLVRGGETQYF.

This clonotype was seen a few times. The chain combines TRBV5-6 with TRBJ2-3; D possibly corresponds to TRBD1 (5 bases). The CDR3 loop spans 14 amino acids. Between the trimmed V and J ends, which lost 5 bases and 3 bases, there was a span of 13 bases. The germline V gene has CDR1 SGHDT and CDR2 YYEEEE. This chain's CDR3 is CASRLRGRTDTQYF. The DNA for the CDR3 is TGTGCCAGCAGGTTAAGGGGCAGGACAGATACGCAGTATTTT. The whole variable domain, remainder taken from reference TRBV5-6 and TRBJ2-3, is DAGVTQSPTHLIKTRGQQVTLRCSPKSGHDTVSWYQQALGQGPQFIFQYYEEEERQRGNFPDRFSGHQFPNYSSELNVNALLLGDSALYLCASRLRGRTDTQYFGPGTRLTVL.

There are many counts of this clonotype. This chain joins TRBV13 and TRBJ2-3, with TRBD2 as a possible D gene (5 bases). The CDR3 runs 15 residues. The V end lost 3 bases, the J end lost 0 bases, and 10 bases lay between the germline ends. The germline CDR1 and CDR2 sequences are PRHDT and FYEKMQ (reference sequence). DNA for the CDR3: TGTGCCAGCAGCTTCAGCGGAATCAGCACAGATACGCAGTATTTT. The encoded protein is CASSFSGISTDTQYF.

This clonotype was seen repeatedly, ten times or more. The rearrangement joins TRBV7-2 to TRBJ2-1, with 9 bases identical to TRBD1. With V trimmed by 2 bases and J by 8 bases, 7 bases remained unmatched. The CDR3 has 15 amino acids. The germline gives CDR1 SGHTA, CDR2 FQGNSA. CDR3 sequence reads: CASSLTGQGVHEQFF. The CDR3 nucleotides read TGTGCCAGCAGCTTAACGGGACAGGGTGTACATGAGCAGTTCTTC.

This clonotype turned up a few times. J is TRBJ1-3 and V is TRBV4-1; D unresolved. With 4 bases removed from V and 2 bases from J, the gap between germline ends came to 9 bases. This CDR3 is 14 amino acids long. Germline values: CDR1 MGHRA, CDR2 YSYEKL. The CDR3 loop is CASSRDFTGNTIYF. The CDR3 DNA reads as TGCGCCAGCAGCCGTGACTTTACTGGAAACACCATATATTTT.

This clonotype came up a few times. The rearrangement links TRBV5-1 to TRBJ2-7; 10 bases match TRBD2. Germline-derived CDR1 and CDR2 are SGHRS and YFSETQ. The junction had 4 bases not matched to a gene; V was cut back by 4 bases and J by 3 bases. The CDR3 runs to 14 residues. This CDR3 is CASSVRTSGYEQYF. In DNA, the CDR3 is TGCGCCAGCAGCGTGAGGACTAGCGGCTACGAGCAGTACTTC.

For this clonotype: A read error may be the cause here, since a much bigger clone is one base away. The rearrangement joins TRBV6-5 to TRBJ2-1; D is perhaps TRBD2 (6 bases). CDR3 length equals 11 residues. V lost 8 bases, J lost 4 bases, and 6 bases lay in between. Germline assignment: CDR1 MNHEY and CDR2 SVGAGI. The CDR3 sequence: CASAGYNEQFF. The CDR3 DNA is TGTGCCAGCGCGGGGTACAATGAGCAGTTCTTC.

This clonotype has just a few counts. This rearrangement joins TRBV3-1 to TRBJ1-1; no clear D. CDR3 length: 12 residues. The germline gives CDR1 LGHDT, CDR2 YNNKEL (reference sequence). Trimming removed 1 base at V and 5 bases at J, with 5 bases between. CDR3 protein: CASSQVETEAFF. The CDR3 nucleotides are TGTGCCAGCAGCCAAGTGGAGACTGAAGCTTTCTTT.

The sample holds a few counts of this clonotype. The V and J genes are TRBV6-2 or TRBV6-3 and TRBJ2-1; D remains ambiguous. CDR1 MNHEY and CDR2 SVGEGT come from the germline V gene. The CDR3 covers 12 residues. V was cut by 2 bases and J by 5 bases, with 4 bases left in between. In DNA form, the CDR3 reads TGTGCCAGCAGTTACGGTCACAATGAGCAGTTCTTC. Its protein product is CASSYGHNEQFF.

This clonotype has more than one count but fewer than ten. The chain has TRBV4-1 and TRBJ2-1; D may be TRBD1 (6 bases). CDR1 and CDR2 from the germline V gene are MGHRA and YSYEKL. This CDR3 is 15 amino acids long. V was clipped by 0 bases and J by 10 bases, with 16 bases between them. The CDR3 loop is CASSQELNRAGEQFF. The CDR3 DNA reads TGCGCCAGCAGCCAAGAATTGAACAGGGCAGGAGAGCAGTTCTTC.

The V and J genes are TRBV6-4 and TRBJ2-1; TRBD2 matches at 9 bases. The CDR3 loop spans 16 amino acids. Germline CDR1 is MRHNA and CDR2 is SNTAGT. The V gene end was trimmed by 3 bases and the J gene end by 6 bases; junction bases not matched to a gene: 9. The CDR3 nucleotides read TGTGCCAGCAGTGATAAAGCGGGGGGCCCGCCCAATGAGCAGTTCTTC. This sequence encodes CASSDKAGGPPNEQFF.

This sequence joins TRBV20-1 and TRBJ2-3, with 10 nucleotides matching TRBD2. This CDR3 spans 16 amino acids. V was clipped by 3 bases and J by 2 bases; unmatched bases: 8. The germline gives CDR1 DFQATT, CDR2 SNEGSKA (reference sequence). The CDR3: CSARTGTSAHTDTQYF. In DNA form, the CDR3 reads TGCAGTGCTAGGACCGGGACTAGCGCCCACACAGATACGCAGTATTTT.

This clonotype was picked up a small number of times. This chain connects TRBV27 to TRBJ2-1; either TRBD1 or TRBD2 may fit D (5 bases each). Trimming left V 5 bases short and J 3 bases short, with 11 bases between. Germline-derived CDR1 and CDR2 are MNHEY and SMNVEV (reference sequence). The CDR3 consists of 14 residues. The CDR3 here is CASSNWDVYNEQFF. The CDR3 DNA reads TGTGCCAGCAGTAACTGGGACGTCTACAATGAGCAGTTCTTC.